Here is one T cell receptor beta chain with its context. This sample is part of a study of cytomegalovirus exposure and HLA in healthy donors. Study as a whole: In a later analysis, it was reported that the 110 or so validation repertoires had been produced on the same platform as the roughly 650 repertoires belonging to the first cohort.

Measured with immunoSEQ multiplex PCR; TCRdb has only the in-frame clones, and not every one. The table shows about 330,000 clones, with 86% occurring only once. The germline V gene has CDR1 SGHTA and CDR2 FQGNSA. The CDR3 is 14 residues long. The V end lost 5 bases, the J end lost 3 bases, and 11 bases lay between the germline ends. The receptor was derived from a woman in her late teens or twenties in good health and CMV-seronegative. Sequencing was carried out using PBMCs. The chain carries TRBV7-2 and TRBJ1-5; TRBD1 might be the D (5 bases). The CDR3 DNA reads as TGTGCCAGCAGCCAACCGGGACTCAATCAGCCCCAGCATTTT. Its protein is CASSQPGLNQPQHF.